These 6 T cell receptor beta chains came from one sample sequenced in a study of blood T cell repertoires in COVID-19. The data were produced by immunoSEQ multiplex PCR, yet TCRdb's version contains in-frame clones alone and is incomplete. The profile shows under 250,000 clones, 81% of them singletons. Sequencing input: peripheral blood. The origin of the receptors is a woman older than 75 with acute or convalescent COVID-19.

The V gene is TRBV3-1 (or the pseudogene TRBV3-2), the J gene TRBJ1-6; D is ambiguous. The CDR3 sequence is 14 residues long. V lost 1 base and J lost 7, with 8 bases in between. Germline lookup yields CDR1 LGHDT and CDR2 YNNKEL (reference sequence). DNA of the CDR3: TGTGCCAGCAGCCAAGGTCGTCAGAATTCACCCCTCCACTTT. The encoded protein is CASSQGRQNSPLHF.

V is TRBV5-1 and J is TRBJ2-7; D may be TRBD2 (5 bases). This CDR3 region has 16 residues. Germline V lookup: CDR1 SGHRS, CDR2 YFSETQ. V dropped 0 bases and J dropped 0 bases, with 13 bases sitting between them. The CDR3 DNA reads TGCGCCAGCAGCTTGGGCGATATTGGGAGCTCCTACGAGCAGTACTTC. Translated: CASSLGDIGSSYEQYF.

This chain links TRBV11-2 with TRBJ2-1; no clear D. The germline CDR1 and CDR2 sequences are SGHAT and FQNNGV. CDR3 length: 16 amino acids. V lost 3 bases to trimming and J lost 3 bases, with 15 bases between them. The CDR3 loop is CASSFGRSDFYNEQFF. Written as DNA, the CDR3 is TGTGCCAGCAGCTTCGGCCGAAGCGACTTCTACAATGAGCAGTTCTTC.

The chain is built from TRBV25-1 and TRBJ2-3; the match to TRBD2 covers 7 bases. The CDR3 length is 16 residues. After removal of 1 base from V and 2 bases from J, the junction contained 6 bases not matched to a gene. Germline V gene data show CDR1 as MGHDK and CDR2 as SYGVNS. The CDR3 DNA reads TGTGCCAGCAGTGAATTGGCTAGCGGCCTCACAGATACGCAGTATTTT. Amino acid sequence: CASSELASGLTDTQYF. Variable domain in full (rest from reference TRBV25-1 and TRBJ2-3): EADIYQTPRYLVIGTGKKITLECSQTMGHDKMYWYQQDPGMELHLIHYSYGVNSTEKGDLSSESTVSRIRTEHFPLTLESARPSHTSQYLCASSELASGLTDTQYFGPGTRLTVL.

The gene calls are TRBV6-5 and TRBJ2-1, with D tentatively TRBD1 (6 bases). Germline values: CDR1 MNHEY, CDR2 SVGAGI. The CDR3 is made up of 15 amino acids. Trimming pared 6 bases from V and 2 bases from J, leaving 14 bases between. The CDR3 loop reads CASSISQGPYNEQFF. The DNA of the CDR3 is TGTGCCAGCAGCATATCCCAGGGGCCCTACAATGAGCAGTTCTTC.

This sequence joins TRBV19 and TRBJ2-1, with 10 bases that match TRBD1. Germline V gene sequence: CDR1 LNHDA, CDR2 SQIVND (reference sequence). Unmatched junction bases numbered 6, after V lost 4 bases and J lost 3 bases. The CDR3 covers 16 residues. The DNA for the CDR3 is TGTGCCAGTAGTAGAAAAGGGACAGGGGACTACAATGAGCAGTTCTTC. This codes for CASSRKGTGDYNEQFF.